Below are 22 T cell receptor beta chains sequenced from a single sample in a study of human T cells and chemical hapten exposure. Time point described: pre-sensitization, week 0. Treatment given: therapeutic diphenylcyclopropenone sensitization with weekly scalp DPC. TCRdb analysed the RACE reads with MiXCR anew, one entry per CDR3 protein. This repertoire shows fewer than 70,000 distinct CDR3 sequences, approximately 6.7% found once; its top ten account for over 1.5%. The source was whole blood, collected in connection with sensitization to the hapten diphenylcyclopropenone (DPC). The receptors here all came from a woman aged 25-40 years with alopecia areata. Some clones in this sample may be carry-over from other donors' samples.

This clonotype was counted many times. V is TRBV20-1 and J is TRBJ1-5, with TRBD1 matching 7 bases. CDR1 and CDR2 (germline): DFQATT, SNEGSKA (reference sequence). With V trimmed by 5 bases and J by 3 bases, 7 bases remained unmatched. The CDR3 sequence is 14 residues long. As DNA, the CDR3 is TGCAGTGCTCCTCAGGGGGTTGACAATCAGCCCCAGCATTTT. This encodes CSAPQGVDNQPQHF.

This clonotype was seen many times. CDR3 DNA: TGCAGTGCCCGGAACGACGGACAGACCTCTGGAAACACCATATATTTT. This codes for CSARNDGQTSGNTIYF. The chain links TRBV20-1 to TRBJ1-3, with D possibly being TRBD1 (6 bases). The V end was cut by 6 bases, the J end by 0 bases, with 18 bases between. CDR3 length: 16 amino acids. Germline V gives CDR1 DFQATT, CDR2 SNEGSKA (reference sequence).

The table lists this clonotype with many counts. V is TRBV20-1 and J is TRBJ2-2, with 12 bases lining up with TRBD1. The length of the CDR3 is 19 residues. Per germline, CDR1 DFQATT and CDR2 SNEGSKA (reference sequence). Losses at the gene ends were 3 bases for V and 3 bases for J; bases not matched to a gene: 14. CDR3 protein: CSASGTGGYWGMDTGELFF. The CDR3 nucleotides read TGCAGTGCTAGCGGGACAGGGGGCTACTGGGGCATGGACACCGGGGAGCTGTTTTTT.

This clonotype was found many times. This chain connects TRBV20-1 to TRBJ1-4; a weak D match, TRBD1 (5 bases). This CDR3 spans 13 amino acids. The V end was cut by 0 bases, the J end by 8 bases, with 10 bases between. Germline loops: CDR1 DFQATT, CDR2 SNEGSKA (reference sequence). CDR3 DNA sequence: TGCAGTGCTAGAGATATACAGGAGGAAAAACTGTTTTTT. It is translated as CSARDIQEEKLFF.

This clonotype was seen at least ten times. The rearrangement joins TRBV3-1 to TRBJ2-5; the D gene is possibly TRBD2 (7 bases). Germline CDR1 LGHDT, CDR2 YNNKEL (reference sequence). Trimming left V 1 base short and J 7 bases short, with 16 bases between. This CDR3 has 15 amino acids. The CDR3 bases are TGTGCCAGCAGCCAAGTAGGCGGGGGCAGCGGGACCCAGTACTTC. Protein: CASSQVGGGSGTQYF.

This clonotype was seen repeatedly, ten times or more. V usage is TRBV20-1 and J usage is TRBJ1-1, with D maybe TRBD1 (5 bases). The CDR3 length is 16 residues. CDR1 is DFQATT, CDR2 SNEGSKA, per germline (reference sequence). Trimming left V 2 bases short and J 7 bases short, with 23 bases between. Here the CDR3 reads CSARHGGEGTFGEAFF. The DNA for the CDR3 is TGCAGTGCTAGACACGGGGGGGAGGGGACGTTCGGTGAAGCTTTCTTT.

Ten or more counts support this clonotype. This rearrangement joins TRBV5-1 to TRBJ2-7; D possibly uses TRBD1 or TRBD2 (6 bases each). Trimming pared 0 bases from V and 3 bases from J, leaving 13 bases between. The CDR3 is made up of 15 amino acids. Per germline, CDR1 SGHRS and CDR2 YFSETQ. CDR3 in DNA: TGCGCCAGCAGCTTGGTATCGGGGGCCAACTACGAGCAGTACTTC. Translating gives CASSLVSGANYEQYF.

This clonotype has a count of ten or more. V and J are TRBV20-1 and TRBJ2-3; 15 nucleotides align to TRBD2. The CDR3 contains 17 residues. V lost 4 bases to trimming and J lost 6 bases; unmatched junction nucleotides: 11. CDR1 is DFQATT, CDR2 SNEGSKA, per germline (reference sequence). CDR3 sequence: CSATRTSGGVGVDTQYF. The DNA for the CDR3 is TGCAGTGCTACCCGGACTAGCGGGGGGGTTGGTGTGGATACGCAGTATTTT.

This clonotype was counted ten times or more. This chain connects TRBV20-1 to TRBJ1-2; D may be TRBD1 (5 bases). V lost 2 bases and J lost 3, with 13 bases in between. The V gene's germline CDR1 is DFQATT and CDR2 SNEGSKA (reference sequence). The CDR3 consists of 14 residues. The CDR3 region is CSARSPDTHYGYTF. The DNA for the CDR3 is TGCAGTGCTAGATCCCCGGACACTCACTATGGCTACACCTTC.

To note about this clonotype: One junction end does not reproduce the germline sequence, and a read error may be involved. The gene calls are TRBV12-3 or TRBV12-4 and TRBJ1-2; no clear D. The CDR3 is 13 amino acids. CDR3 residues: CASSLAAQGTVYF. The DNA for the CDR3 is TGTGCCAGCAGTTTAGCCGCACAAGGAACTGTATACTTC.

This clonotype was seen repeatedly, ten times or more. V is TRBV19 and J is TRBJ2-1, with TRBD2 matching 7 bases. The germline gives CDR1 LNHDA, CDR2 SQIVND (reference sequence). V lost 5 bases and J lost 8; bases outside the gene matches: 6. The CDR3 has 13 amino acids. The CDR3 DNA reads TGTGCCAGTAGTTGGGGGGGTAGGGATGAGCAGTTCTTC. It translates to CASSWGGRDEQFF.

Many counts were recorded for this clonotype. The chain carries TRBV5-4 and TRBJ2-3, with a tentative D call TRBD1 (6 bases). V was pared by 0 bases and J by 1 base, with 6 bases between. The germline V gene encodes CDR1 SGHNT and CDR2 YYREEE (reference sequence). The length of the CDR3 is 14 residues. DNA of the CDR3: TGTGCCAGCAGCTTGGCAGGGGGCACAGATACGCAGTATTTT. It is translated as CASSLAGGTDTQYF.

In this sample, this clonotype turned up many times. The chain joins TRBV18 to TRBJ2-5; 11 bases agree with TRBD2. Germline assignment: CDR1 KGHSH and CDR2 LQKENI. The CDR3 has 14 amino acids. J was trimmed by 3 bases and V by 8 bases; bases with no gene match: 5. The CDR3 DNA reads TGTGCCAGCAGTCAGGGACTAGCGGAAGAGACCCAGTACTTC. Amino acids: CASSQGLAEETQYF.

This clonotype was counted between two and nine times. The gene calls are TRBV19 and TRBJ1-5; TRBD1 matches at 7 bases. Germline V gene lookup returns CDR1 LNHDA and CDR2 SQIVND (reference sequence). The CDR3 consists of 16 residues. V lost 8 bases to trimming and J lost 5 bases; unmatched junction nucleotides: 15. DNA of the CDR3: TGTGCCAGTTTAGACCACTCCGGGACAGTACATCAGCCCCAGCATTTT. Translated: CASLDHSGTVHQPQHF.

This clonotype has ten or more counts. The CDR3 loop reads CASISGTGHNSPLHF. CDR3 DNA: TGTGCCAGCATCTCGGGGACAGGACATAATTCACCCCTCCACTTT. This sequence joins TRBV12-3 or TRBV12-4 and TRBJ1-6, with 8 bases aligning to TRBD1. V dropped 7 bases and J dropped 5; count of bases not matched to a gene: 7. The CDR3 spans 15 residues.

This clonotype was counted ten times or more. V is TRBV12-3 or TRBV12-4 and J is TRBJ1-6; the D is unclear. This CDR3 spans 16 amino acids. V was shortened by 11 bases and J by 4 bases, with 21 bases between the two germline ends. The CDR3 DNA reads TGTGCCCAAACCGGGCCAACTCCCCAATATAATTCACCCCTCCACTTT. Protein sequence: CAQTGPTPQYNSPLHF.

This clonotype appeared a few times. Given a much more abundant clone one base away, this may be a read error. This chain links TRBV6-1 with TRBJ2-7; 10 nucleotides line up with TRBD1. The trim removed 7 bases at V and 3 bases at J, leaving 12 bases unmatched. This CDR3 has 16 residues. CDR1 is MNHNS and CDR2 is SASEGT in the germline V gene. In DNA form, the CDR3 reads TGTGCCAGCACCATTGGTAGGCGGACAGGGGGCTACGAGCAGTACTTC. It is translated as CASTIGRRTGGYEQYF.

This clonotype appeared many times. DNA for the CDR3: TGTGCCAGCAGTGACATTGGACTCTCACCCCTCCACTTT. It translates to CASSDIGLSPLHF. The chain is built from TRBV2 and TRBJ1-6; no clear D gene. The germline gives CDR1 SNHLY, CDR2 FYNNEI. The length of the CDR3 is 13 residues. Trimming shortened V by 3 bases and J by 10 bases, and 10 bases separated the two germline ends. Based on the CDR3 plus reference TRBV2 and TRBJ1-6, the full variable domain is EPEVTQTPSHQVTQMGQEVILRCVPISNHLYFYWYRQILGQKVEFLVSFYNNEISEKSEIFDDQFSVERPDGSNFTLKIRSTKLEDSAMYFCASSDIGLSPLHFGNGTRLTVT.

The table lists this clonotype with many counts. The chain carries TRBV5-1 and TRBJ2-3, with 10 bases identical to TRBD1. Germline CDR1 reads SGHRS; CDR2 reads YFSETQ. V shed 0 bases and J 6 bases; nucleotides not matched to a gene: 4. This CDR3 spans 15 amino acids. CDR3 residues: CASSLGQGAGDTQYF. The CDR3 nucleotides are TGCGCCAGCAGCTTGGGACAGGGGGCGGGGGATACGCAGTATTTT. The full variable domain, with the rest looked up from reference TRBV5-1 and TRBJ2-3, is KAGVTQTPRYLIKTRGQQVTLSCSPISGHRSVSWYQQTPGQGLQFLFEYFSETQRNKGNFPGRFSGRQFSNSRSEMNVSTLELGDSALYLCASSLGQGAGDTQYFGPGTRLTVL.

There are many counts of this clonotype. V gene TRBV7-9 combines with J gene TRBJ2-1; a weak D match, TRBD2 (7 bases). Trimming stripped 0 bases from V and 8 bases from J, with 17 bases between. This CDR3 contains 16 residues. Germline CDR1 reads SEHNR; CDR2 reads FQNEAQ (reference sequence). The CDR3 here is CASSLAPGGMVDEQFF. Here the CDR3 DNA reads TGTGCCAGCAGCTTAGCGCCGGGGGGCATGGTCGATGAGCAGTTCTTC.

This clonotype appeared many times. J is TRBJ2-3 and V is TRBV2, with D possibly TRBD2 on 5 matching bases. The CDR3 covers 14 residues. Trimming pared 2 bases from V and 1 base from J, leaving 7 bases between. Germline CDR1 SNHLY, CDR2 FYNNEI. The CDR3, as DNA: TGTGCCAGCAGTGAACAGCGGCGCACAGATACGCAGTATTTT. It encodes CASSEQRRTDTQYF.

This clonotype was detected ten times or more. The rearrangement links TRBV12-3 or TRBV12-4 to TRBJ1-1; D ambiguous. V shed 1 base and J shed 9 bases, with 12 bases lying between them. CDR3 length: 13 amino acids. The CDR3 spells CASSLVPPRQAFF. In DNA, the CDR3 is TGTGCCAGCAGTTTAGTTCCACCCCGGCAAGCTTTCTTT.